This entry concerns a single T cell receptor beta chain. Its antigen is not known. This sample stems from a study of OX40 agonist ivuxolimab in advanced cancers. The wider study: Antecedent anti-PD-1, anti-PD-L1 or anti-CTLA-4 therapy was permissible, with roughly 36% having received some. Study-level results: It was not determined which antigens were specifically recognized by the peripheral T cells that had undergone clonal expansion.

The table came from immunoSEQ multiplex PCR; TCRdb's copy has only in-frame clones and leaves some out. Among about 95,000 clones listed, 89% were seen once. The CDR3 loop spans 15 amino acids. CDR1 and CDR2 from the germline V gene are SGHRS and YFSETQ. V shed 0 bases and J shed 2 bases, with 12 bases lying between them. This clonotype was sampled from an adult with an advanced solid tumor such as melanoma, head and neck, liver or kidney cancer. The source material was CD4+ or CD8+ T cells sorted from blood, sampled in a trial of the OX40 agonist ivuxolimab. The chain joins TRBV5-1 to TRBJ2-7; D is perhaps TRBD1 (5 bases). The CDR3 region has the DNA TGCGCCAGCAGCTTGGTGCCAGGGTCAACCTACGAGCAGTACTTC. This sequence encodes CASSLVPGSTYEQYF.